This is a list of T cell receptor beta chains from one sample in a study of T cell responses to AZD1222 COVID-19 vaccine. Measured with immunoSEQ multiplex PCR; TCRdb has only the in-frame clones, and not every one. The sample has more than 120,000 clones, 85% to 90% seen once. The sequencing here drew on peripheral blood, taken 28 days after the second AZD1222 dose. The receptors here all came from an adult who received the AZD1222 COVID-19 vaccine. CDR3s include the opening cysteine and the closing phenylalanine or tryptophan. Each record gives: V gene, J gene, D gene, clone size, CDR3 protein, CDR3 DNA. D genes are given only for firm matches. Size is omitted from some rows. Given values are once, few, many or a class for expanded clones.

v_call: TRBV6-2/TRBV6-3
j_call: TRBJ1-1
d_call: TRBD1
clone_size: -
cdr3_aa: CASSGTDRGLPRAFF
cdr3_nt: TGTGCCAGCAGTGGCACCGACAGGGGGCTGCCCCGAGCTTTCTTT

v_call: TRBV28
j_call: TRBJ2-2
d_call: TRBD2
clone_size: -
cdr3_aa: CASNRLAANTGELFF
cdr3_nt: TGTGCCAGCAACCGGCTAGCGGCAAACACCGGGGAGCTGTTTTTT

v_call: TRBV27
j_call: TRBJ1-2
d_call: TRBD1
clone_size: once
cdr3_aa: CASSMGQGVAGYTF
cdr3_nt: TGTGCCAGCAGTATGGGACAGGGAGTGGCGGGCTACACCTTC

v_call: TRBV27
j_call: TRBJ1-2
d_call: -
clone_size: once
cdr3_aa: CATQLEGGGPGYTF
cdr3_nt: TGTGCCACCCAGCTCGAAGGCGGGGGGCCTGGCTACACCTTC

v_call: TRBV3-1/TRBV3-2
j_call: TRBJ1-6
d_call: -
clone_size: few
cdr3_aa: CASSQGGHNSPLHF
cdr3_nt: TGTGCCAGCAGCCAGGGAGGTCATAATTCACCCCTCCACTTT

v_call: TRBV9
j_call: TRBJ1-4
d_call: -
clone_size: once
cdr3_aa: CASSVVTSEGITNEKLFF
cdr3_nt: TGTGCCAGCAGCGTAGTCACTTCAGAGGGGATAACTAATGAAAAACTGTTTTTT

v_call: TRBV28
j_call: TRBJ1-1
d_call: -
clone_size: -
cdr3_aa: CASSTEHRVRTEAFF
cdr3_nt: TGTGCCAGCAGTACGGAACACAGGGTTCGAACTGAAGCTTTCTTT

v_call: TRBV19
j_call: TRBJ2-1
d_call: TRBD2
clone_size: -
cdr3_aa: CASSGQLSGIIFF
cdr3_nt: TGTGCCAGTAGCGGCCAATTAAGCGGGATCATTTTCTTC

v_call: TRBV19
j_call: TRBJ2-1
d_call: -
clone_size: -
cdr3_aa: CASSIGEGPPYNEQFF
cdr3_nt: TGTGCCAGTAGTATAGGAGAGGGACCGCCATACAATGAGCAGTTCTTC

v_call: TRBV7-2
j_call: TRBJ2-3
d_call: -
clone_size: -
cdr3_aa: CASSLDIKVATDTQYF
cdr3_nt: TGTGCCAGCAGCTTAGATATCAAGGTGGCCACAGATACGCAGTATTTT

v_call: TRBV6-2/TRBV6-3
j_call: TRBJ1-5
d_call: TRBD1
clone_size: -
cdr3_aa: CASSYSTTGTGDNQPQHF
cdr3_nt: TGTGCCAGCAGTTACTCAACCACCGGGACAGGGGACAATCAGCCCCAGCATTTT

v_call: TRBV5-1
j_call: TRBJ1-1
d_call: -
clone_size: -
cdr3_aa: CASSLEDGQRTFF
cdr3_nt: TGCGCCAGCAGCTTGGAGGATGGACAAAGAACTTTCTTT

v_call: TRBV7-9
j_call: TRBJ2-1
d_call: -
clone_size: -
cdr3_aa: CAHSSYNEQFF
cdr3_nt: TGTGCCCACAGTTCCTACAATGAGCAGTTCTTC

v_call: TRBV5-1
j_call: TRBJ1-6
d_call: TRBD1
clone_size: once
cdr3_aa: CASSLGQGLDSPLHF
cdr3_nt: TGCGCCAGCAGCTTGGGACAGGGACTAGATTCACCCCTCCACTTT

v_call: TRBV2
j_call: TRBJ1-3
d_call: -
clone_size: -
cdr3_aa: CASSAESSGNTIYF
cdr3_nt: TGTGCCAGCAGTGCTGAGTCCTCTGGAAACACCATATATTTT

v_call: TRBV19
j_call: TRBJ2-7
d_call: TRBD2
clone_size: -
cdr3_aa: CASSIQSSGRASEQYF
cdr3_nt: TGTGCCAGTAGTATCCAATCTAGCGGGAGGGCCTCCGAGCAGTACTTC

v_call: TRBV5-1
j_call: TRBJ1-1
d_call: -
clone_size: -
cdr3_aa: CASSFSGTWNTEAFF
cdr3_nt: TGCGCCAGCAGCTTTTCCGGGACCTGGAACACTGAAGCTTTCTTT

v_call: TRBV19
j_call: TRBJ1-5
d_call: -
clone_size: once
cdr3_aa: CASSTPLGRVYSNQPQHF
cdr3_nt: TGTGCCAGTAGTACCCCCTTAGGCAGAGTCTATAGCAATCAGCCCCAGCATTTT

v_call: TRBV7-6
j_call: TRBJ2-1
d_call: TRBD2
clone_size: -
cdr3_aa: CASSLGGLAYNEQFF
cdr3_nt: TGTGCCAGCAGCTTAGGTGGACTAGCCTACAATGAGCAGTTCTTC

v_call: TRBV5-6
j_call: TRBJ2-5
d_call: -
clone_size: -
cdr3_aa: CASSLEGRGLETQYF
cdr3_nt: TGTGCCAGCAGCTTGGAGGGCAGGGGATTGGAGACCCAGTACTTC

v_call: TRBV5-5
j_call: TRBJ1-2
d_call: -
clone_size: once
cdr3_aa: CASSLFGGRDYGYTF
cdr3_nt: TGTGCCAGCAGCTTGTTCGGGGGACGAGACTATGGCTACACCTTC

v_call: TRBV7-9
j_call: TRBJ1-4
d_call: -
clone_size: -
cdr3_aa: CASGGQSNEKLFF
cdr3_nt: TGTGCCAGCGGGGGGCAGTCTAATGAAAAACTGTTTTTT

v_call: TRBV5-1
j_call: TRBJ2-7
d_call: -
clone_size: -
cdr3_aa: CASSRHSDYEQYF
cdr3_nt: TGCGCCAGCAGCAGACACTCCGACTACGAGCAGTACTTC

v_call: TRBV7-9
j_call: TRBJ1-4
d_call: -
clone_size: -
cdr3_aa: CASSLAGDKGEKLFF
cdr3_nt: TGTGCCAGCAGCTTAGCAGGGGACAAGGGTGAAAAACTGTTTTTT

v_call: TRBV5-1
j_call: TRBJ1-2
d_call: TRBD1
clone_size: -
cdr3_aa: CASSLGTGALRYGYTF
cdr3_nt: TGCGCCAGCAGCTTGGGGACAGGGGCCCTTCGGTATGGCTACACCTTC

v_call: TRBV28
j_call: TRBJ2-7
d_call: -
clone_size: few
cdr3_aa: CASSLIRDNSYEQYF
cdr3_nt: TGTGCCAGCAGTTTAATCCGGGACAACTCCTACGAGCAGTACTTC

v_call: TRBV5-1
j_call: TRBJ1-1
d_call: -
clone_size: -
cdr3_aa: CASRGYRLRGSTEAFF
cdr3_nt: TGCGCCAGCAGAGGGTATCGACTGAGGGGGAGCACTGAAGCTTTCTTT

v_call: TRBV3-1/TRBV3-2
j_call: TRBJ2-6
d_call: -
clone_size: -
cdr3_aa: CASSQDLKTGVSGANVLTF
cdr3_nt: TGTGCCAGCAGCCAAGATCTGAAGACAGGCGTCTCTGGGGCCAACGTCCTGACTTTC

v_call: TRBV7-3
j_call: TRBJ2-1
d_call: TRBD1
clone_size: few
cdr3_aa: CASSAYRGNEQFF
cdr3_nt: TGTGCCAGCAGCGCATACAGGGGCAATGAGCAGTTCTTC

v_call: TRBV5-6
j_call: TRBJ2-5
d_call: -
clone_size: once
cdr3_aa: CASTRGKGRFEGAQYF
cdr3_nt: TGTGCCAGCACCCGGGGTAAGGGGAGGTTTGAAGGAGCCCAGTACTTC

v_call: TRBV5-8
j_call: TRBJ1-2
d_call: TRBD1
clone_size: -
cdr3_aa: CASSSDRVNYGYTF
cdr3_nt: TGTGCCAGCAGCTCGGACAGGGTTAACTATGGCTACACCTTC

v_call: TRBV19
j_call: TRBJ1-1
d_call: TRBD1
clone_size: -
cdr3_aa: CASNRGGQGLLEAFF
cdr3_nt: TGTGCCAGTAACCGGGGGGGACAGGGCCTACTTGAAGCTTTCTTT

v_call: TRBV23-1
j_call: TRBJ2-7
d_call: -
clone_size: -
cdr3_aa: CASSLRTEWVFYEQYF
cdr3_nt: TGCGCCAGCAGTCTTCGGACAGAGTGGGTTTTTTACGAGCAGTACTTC

v_call: TRBV7-2
j_call: TRBJ2-2
d_call: TRBD2
clone_size: -
cdr3_aa: CASSMGLANTGELFF
cdr3_nt: TGTGCCAGCAGCATGGGACTAGCGAACACCGGGGAGCTGTTTTTT

v_call: TRBV28
j_call: TRBJ1-2
d_call: -
clone_size: -
cdr3_aa: CASKPGDKYYGYTF
cdr3_nt: TGTGCCTCCAAACCGGGGGATAAATACTATGGCTACACCTTC

v_call: TRBV19
j_call: TRBJ1-5
d_call: TRBD1
clone_size: -
cdr3_aa: CASSILRTGSKWAQHF
cdr3_nt: TGTGCCAGTAGTATCCTCAGGACAGGGTCGAAGTGGGCCCAGCATTTT

v_call: TRBV19
j_call: TRBJ1-5
d_call: TRBD1
clone_size: -
cdr3_aa: CATWDRGKSANQPQHF
cdr3_nt: TGTGCCACCTGGGACAGGGGGAAATCCGCGAATCAGCCCCAGCATTTT

v_call: TRBV4-1
j_call: TRBJ1-5
d_call: -
clone_size: -
cdr3_aa: CASSQNAGVSNQPQHF
cdr3_nt: TGCGCCAGCAGCCAAAATGCAGGGGTTAGCAATCAGCCCCAGCATTTT

v_call: TRBV18
j_call: TRBJ2-6
d_call: TRBD2
clone_size: -
cdr3_aa: CASSPKTSGGGAGANVLTF
cdr3_nt: TGTGCCAGCTCACCAAAGACTAGCGGGGGAGGAGCTGGGGCCAACGTCCTGACTTTC

v_call: TRBV30
j_call: TRBJ1-2
d_call: TRBD1
clone_size: once
cdr3_aa: CAWRRGPLFGYTF
cdr3_nt: TGTGCCTGGAGGAGGGGGCCCTTATTCGGCTACACCTTC

v_call: TRBV18
j_call: TRBJ1-6
d_call: TRBD1
clone_size: -
cdr3_aa: CASSPRWDSSAPLHF
cdr3_nt: TGTGCCAGCTCACCACGTTGGGACAGTAGTGCACCCCTCCACTTT

v_call: TRBV7-9
j_call: TRBJ2-5
d_call: TRBD2
clone_size: once
cdr3_aa: CASSSAGGLETQYF
cdr3_nt: TGTGCCAGCAGCTCAGCGGGGGGGCTGGAGACCCAGTACTTC

v_call: TRBV11-2
j_call: TRBJ2-2
d_call: -
clone_size: -
cdr3_aa: CASSLVVRSTGELFF
cdr3_nt: TGTGCCAGCAGCTTAGTGGTGCGAAGCACCGGGGAGCTGTTTTTT

v_call: TRBV5-1
j_call: TRBJ1-1
d_call: -
clone_size: -
cdr3_aa: CASSRDPAEAFF
cdr3_nt: TGCGCCAGCAGCCGCGACCCCGCTGAAGCTTTCTTT

v_call: TRBV2
j_call: TRBJ2-3
d_call: -
clone_size: -
cdr3_aa: CASSGAGSSTDTQYF
cdr3_nt: TGTGCCAGCAGTGGGGCCGGCTCTAGCACAGATACGCAGTATTTT

v_call: TRBV7-2
j_call: TRBJ1-6
d_call: -
clone_size: -
cdr3_aa: CASSLDLDSPLHF
cdr3_nt: TGTGCCAGCAGCTTAGACTTGGATTCACCCCTCCACTTT

v_call: TRBV6-2/TRBV6-3
j_call: TRBJ2-3
d_call: TRBD2
clone_size: -
cdr3_aa: CASSYSGTSNTQYF
cdr3_nt: TGTGCCAGCAGTTACAGCGGGACTAGCAATACGCAGTATTTT

v_call: TRBV7-8
j_call: TRBJ1-2
d_call: -
clone_size: -
cdr3_aa: CASSPSGAGDYGYTF
cdr3_nt: TGTGCCAGCAGCCCCAGCGGGGCAGGAGACTATGGCTACACCTTC

v_call: TRBV15
j_call: TRBJ2-1
d_call: TRBD2
clone_size: -
cdr3_aa: CATSPSGTSGMNEQFF
cdr3_nt: TGTGCCACCAGCCCCTCCGGGACTAGCGGGATGAATGAGCAGTTCTTC

v_call: TRBV27
j_call: TRBJ2-7
d_call: -
clone_size: -
cdr3_aa: CASSLLRSAYEQYF
cdr3_nt: TGTGCCAGCAGTTTATTGCGGTCAGCCTACGAGCAGTACTTC

v_call: TRBV10-2
j_call: TRBJ1-6
d_call: -
clone_size: -
cdr3_aa: CASSEATSPLHF
cdr3_nt: TGCGCCAGCAGTGAGGCCACCTCACCCCTCCACTTT

v_call: TRBV5-6
j_call: TRBJ1-2
d_call: -
clone_size: few
cdr3_aa: CASSPLGQGGGPHYGYTF
cdr3_nt: TGTGCCAGCAGCCCACTTGGGCAGGGAGGGGGGCCCCACTATGGCTACACCTTC

v_call: TRBV24-1
j_call: TRBJ2-1
d_call: -
clone_size: -
cdr3_aa: CATPHTVSYNEQFF
cdr3_nt: TGTGCCACCCCCCACACAGTCTCCTACAATGAGCAGTTCTTC

v_call: TRBV6-2/TRBV6-3
j_call: TRBJ1-2
d_call: TRBD1
clone_size: -
cdr3_aa: CASSSGTGGHLDGYTF
cdr3_nt: TGTGCCAGCAGCTCCGGGACAGGGGGTCATTTGGATGGCTACACCTTC

v_call: TRBV6-5
j_call: TRBJ2-6
d_call: -
clone_size: -
cdr3_aa: CASMTFSSGANVLTF
cdr3_nt: TGTGCCAGCATGACTTTTAGCTCTGGGGCCAACGTCCTGACTTTC

v_call: TRBV10-2
j_call: TRBJ2-7
d_call: -
clone_size: -
cdr3_aa: CASSELNRGTYEQYF
cdr3_nt: TGCGCCAGCAGTGAGTTGAATAGGGGGACCTACGAGCAGTACTTC

v_call: TRBV6-5
j_call: TRBJ1-6
d_call: TRBD1
clone_size: -
cdr3_aa: CASSPRTGGGSPLHF
cdr3_nt: TGTGCCAGCAGTCCGCGGACAGGGGGAGGTTCACCCCTCCACTTT

v_call: TRBV27
j_call: TRBJ1-1
d_call: -
clone_size: -
cdr3_aa: CASSSGTRGAFTEAFF
cdr3_nt: TGTGCCAGCAGTTCGGGGACAAGGGGGGCCTTCACTGAAGCTTTCTTT

v_call: TRBV5-1
j_call: TRBJ2-2
d_call: TRBD1
clone_size: few
cdr3_aa: CASSLQAGGRAGELFF
cdr3_nt: TGCGCCAGCAGCTTGCAGGCAGGGGGCAGGGCCGGGGAGCTGTTTTTT

v_call: TRBV5-6
j_call: TRBJ1-1
d_call: -
clone_size: once
cdr3_aa: CASSSYGLNTEAFF
cdr3_nt: TGTGCCAGCAGCTCATACGGCTTGAACACTGAAGCTTTCTTT